The next 29 T cell receptor beta chains were all read from a single sample in a study of T-cell memory formation after mild COVID-19. Each CDR3 protein is one row after TCRdb ran MiXCR on the 5' RACE reads. The sample includes around 340,000 distinct CDR3 sequences, 10% to 15% of them seen just once. Sequencing was performed on PBMCs or a T cell subset sorted from them (not recorded which). The receptors here all came from a man aged 18 to 30 who had mild COVID-19 (a few samples of this study predate the infection). Cell type and time point are not known.

This rearrangement joins TRBV5-1 to TRBJ2-7; 8 positions agree with TRBD1. The length of the CDR3 is 14 residues. Germline-derived CDR1 and CDR2 are SGHRS and YFSETQ. Losses at the gene ends were 6 bases for V and 3 bases for J; bases not matched to a gene: 8. The CDR3 bases are TGCGCCAGCAACTCCCTCGGACAGGGCTACGAGCAGTACTTC. Protein: CASNSLGQGYEQYF.

The chain employs TRBV4-3 and TRBJ2-7; D is undetermined. This CDR3 is built from 13 residues. Germline CDR1 reads LGHNA; CDR2 reads YSLEER. V was clipped by 0 bases and J by 3 bases, with 6 bases between them. CDR3 coding DNA: TGCGCCAGCAGCCAAGATCTTAACTACGAGCAGTACTTC. Its protein product is CASSQDLNYEQYF.

This chain uses TRBV6-2 or TRBV6-3 with TRBJ2-7; 10 bases fit TRBD2. Germline V gene lookup returns CDR1 MNHEY and CDR2 SVGEGT. Trimming at V came to 8 bases and at J to 7 bases, leaving 8 bases not matched to a gene. The CDR3 loop spans 13 amino acids. The chain's CDR3 is CASRLAGESEQYV. CDR3 nucleotides: TGTGCCAGCCGTCTAGCGGGGGAATCGGAGCAGTACGTC.

This clonotype was counted only a few times. V gene TRBV12-3 or TRBV12-4 combines with J gene TRBJ1-6, with TRBD1 matching 9 bases. The CDR3 consists of 16 residues. The V gene end was trimmed by 5 bases and the J gene end by 4 bases; junction bases not matched to a gene: 6. CDR3 in DNA: TGTGCCAGCAGTCCGGGACAGGGCGGGTATAATTCACCCCTCCACTTT. It is translated as CASSPGQGGYNSPLHF.

The DNA of the CDR3 is TGTGCCAGCAGCTTGACTAGCGGGGCCGTAGGGTTCTTC. Its protein is CASSLTSGAVGFF. V gene TRBV5-4 combines with J gene TRBJ2-1; 10 bases map to TRBD2. J was trimmed by 15 bases and V by 1 base; bases with no gene match: 7. Germline V gene sequence: CDR1 SGHNT, CDR2 YYREEE (reference sequence). The CDR3 loop spans 13 amino acids. Combining the CDR3 with reference TRBV5-4 and TRBJ2-1 gives the whole variable domain ETGVTQSPTHLIKTRGQQVTLRCSSQSGHNTVSWYQQALGQGPQFIFQYYREEENGRGNFPPRFSGLQFPNYSSELNVNALELDDSALYLCASSLTSGAVGFFGPGTRLTVL.

J is TRBJ1-2 and V is TRBV7-2, with D possibly TRBD1 on 5 matching bases. In germline, CDR1 is SGHTA, CDR2 FQGNSA. The V end was cut by 7 bases, the J end by 4 bases, with 10 bases between. The CDR3 totals 12 residues. The CDR3 spells CASKDGGYGYTF. The CDR3 DNA is TGTGCCAGCAAAGACGGGGGCTATGGCTACACCTTC.

The gene calls are TRBV24-1 and TRBJ2-5; TRBD2 matches 7 bases. V shed 4 bases and J 2 bases; nucleotides not matched to a gene: 9. Germline V lookup: CDR1 KGHDR, CDR2 SFDVKD. The CDR3 totals 16 residues. The CDR3 spells CATSEGSWGLQETQYF. Written as DNA, the CDR3 is TGTGCCACCAGTGAGGGGAGCTGGGGACTACAAGAGACCCAGTACTTC.

This clonotype was detected only once. The genes are TRBV6-1 and TRBJ1-2; D perhaps matches TRBD1 (5 bases). The ends were cut back, 8 bases at V and 8 bases at J, with 24 bases in the middle. Germline CDR1 reads MNHNS; CDR2 reads SASEGT. The CDR3 is 15 residues long. In nucleotides, the CDR3 is TGTGCCAGCTTTCCGAGGGGATTGTCCTCAAACGGCTACACCTTC. This translates into CASFPRGLSSNGYTF.

This clonotype turned up a few times. The CDR3 nucleotides are TGTGCCAGCAGCTCACATGACAGGGGGAGTGAAAAACTGTTTTTT. It encodes CASSSHDRGSEKLFF. V and J are TRBV7-8 and TRBJ1-4; 9 bases are a match to TRBD1. The CDR3 is made up of 15 amino acids. J was trimmed by 7 bases and V by 4 bases; bases with no gene match: 7. Germline CDR1 reads SGHVS; CDR2 reads FQNEAQ.

This rearrangement joins TRBV27 to TRBJ2-6; the D gene is possibly TRBD2 (5 bases). The V and J ends lost 8 bases and 4 bases respectively, with 9 bases between them. This CDR3 spans 13 amino acids. Germline V gene lookup returns CDR1 MNHEY and CDR2 SMNVEV (reference sequence). The CDR3 region has the DNA TGTGCCAGCCCGGGGAGCGGGGCCAACGTCCTGACTTTC. Its translation: CASPGSGANVLTF.

This clonotype was observed a handful of times. V gene TRBV20-1 combines with J gene TRBJ2-2; 9 nucleotides agree with TRBD1. Unmatched junction bases numbered 7, after V lost 4 bases and J lost 4 bases. CDR3 length: 15 residues. Germline CDR1 reads DFQATT; CDR2 reads SNEGSKA (reference sequence). The chain's CDR3 is CSATTGGAVTGELFF. The CDR3, as DNA: TGCAGTGCTACAACAGGGGGCGCGGTCACCGGGGAGCTGTTTTTT.

This clonotype was counted a few times. This sequence joins TRBV15 and TRBJ2-2; D is undetermined. This CDR3 comprises 14 residues. Germline CDR1 reads LNHNV; CDR2 reads YYDKDF (reference sequence). Trimming pared 0 bases from V and 4 bases from J, leaving 6 bases between. CDR3 sequence reads: CATSRDRGTGELFF. The CDR3 DNA reads TGTGCCACCAGCAGAGATCGTGGCACCGGGGAGCTGTTTTTT.

The rearrangement joins TRBV5-1 to TRBJ2-3; a weak D match, TRBD1 (6 bases). V was clipped by 3 bases and J by 9 bases, with 20 bases between them. This CDR3 comprises 15 residues. Germline CDR1 is SGHRS and CDR2 is YFSETQ. The CDR3 is CASSSAGVPQGTQYF. In nucleotides, the CDR3 is TGCGCCAGCAGCTCGGCAGGGGTCCCGCAGGGGACGCAGTATTTT.

In this sample, this clonotype turned up a few times. The chain links TRBV5-1 to TRBJ2-7; D is unresolved. The CDR3 consists of 14 residues. Trimming took off 4 bases at V and 6 bases at J, with 17 bases between the two ends. Germline loops: CDR1 SGHRS, CDR2 YFSETQ. CDR3 bases: TGCGCCAGCAGCCCGGACGGCGAGTATGGCGAGCAGTACTTC. As protein: CASSPDGEYGEQYF. The complete variable domain, with remaining parts taken from reference TRBV5-1 and TRBJ2-7, reads KAGVTQTPRYLIKTRGQQVTLSCSPISGHRSVSWYQQTPGQGLQFLFEYFSETQRNKGNFPGRFSGRQFSNSRSEMNVSTLELGDSALYLCASSPDGEYGEQYFGPGTRLTVT.

V and J are TRBV18 and TRBJ1-1, with D unclear. The germline CDR1 and CDR2 sequences are KGHSH and LQKENI. The ends were cut back, 3 bases at V and 0 bases at J, with 11 bases in the middle. CDR3 length: 15 amino acids. The CDR3: CASSPDTEMNTEAFF. As DNA, the CDR3 is TGTGCCAGCTCACCGGATACAGAGATGAACACTGAAGCTTTCTTT.

This clonotype has more than one count but fewer than ten. The chain uses TRBV29-1 and TRBJ1-1; D may be TRBD1 (5 bases). The CDR3 has 12 amino acids. Germline CDR1 reads SQVTM; CDR2 reads ANQGSEA. V was trimmed by 6 bases and J by 4 bases, leaving 12 bases between them. Written as DNA, the CDR3 is TGCAGCGTGTCGACCGGGGCCACTGAAGCTTTCTTT. Its translation is CSVSTGATEAFF. Using reference TRBV29-1 and TRBJ1-1 for the parts outside the CDR3, the full variable domain is SAVISQKPSRDICQRGTSLTIQCQVDSQVTMMFWYRQQPGQSLTLIATANQGSEATYESGFVIDKFPISRPNLTFSTLTVSNMSPEDSSIYLCSVSTGATEAFFGQGTRLTVV.

This clonotype was seen a handful of times. This chain uses TRBV12-3 or TRBV12-4 with TRBJ2-2; TRBD1 aligns across 7 bases. The CDR3 sequence is 14 residues long. The junction had 5 bases not matched to a gene; V was cut back by 3 bases and J by 7 bases. CDR3 coding DNA: TGTGCCAGCAGTTTGCAGGGGGATGGCGGGGAGCTGTTTTTT. Its protein product is CASSLQGDGGELFF.

This clonotype was recorded a few times. The J gene is TRBJ2-1, the V gene TRBV7-9, with D possibly TRBD2 on 5 matching bases. Germline V CDR1 and CDR2: SEHNR, FQNEAQ (reference sequence). The CDR3 contains 12 residues. Trimming removed 6 bases at V and 9 bases at J, with 12 bases between. The CDR3 sequence is CASSTSMGEQFF. The DNA of the CDR3 is TGTGCCAGCAGTACTAGTATGGGTGAGCAGTTCTTC.

The chain recombines TRBV7-2 with TRBJ2-5, with a tentative D call TRBD1 (6 bases). V lost 5 bases, J lost 5 bases, and 12 bases lay in between. CDR1 SGHTA and CDR2 FQGNSA come from the germline V gene. The length of the CDR3 is 13 residues. The CDR3 is CASSNRERETQYF. The CDR3, as DNA: TGTGCCAGCAGCAACAGGGAAAGGGAGACCCAGTACTTC. Together with reference TRBV7-2 and TRBJ2-5, the CDR3 gives the full variable domain: GAGVSQSPSNKVTEKGKDVELRCDPISGHTALYWYRQSLGQGLEFLIYFQGNSAPDKSGLPSDRFSAERTGGSVSTLTIQRTQQEDSAVYLCASSNRERETQYFGPGTRLLVL.

The rearrangement links TRBV5-5 to TRBJ2-3; possibly TRBD1 or TRBD2 for D (6 bases each). CDR3 length: 16 amino acids. The V gene lost 5 bases and the J gene lost 5 bases, with 21 bases spanning the gap. Germline CDR1 and CDR2: SGHKS and YYEKEE (reference sequence). The CDR3 coding sequence is TGTGCCAGCAGGAGGGGGATTTACGGGGGCGGAGATACGCAGTATTTT. Translated: CASRRGIYGGGDTQYF.

The chain employs TRBV19 and TRBJ2-7; D is uncertain. The V and J ends lost 0 bases and 3 bases respectively, with 3 bases between them. This CDR3 region has 12 residues. Germline CDR1 LNHDA, CDR2 SQIVND (reference sequence). Written as DNA, the CDR3 is TGTGCCAGTAGTATAGACGGCTACGAGCAGTACTTC. It encodes CASSIDGYEQYF.

This clonotype was recorded a few times. The chain combines TRBV4-1 with TRBJ2-3; TRBD1 matches at 7 bases. The CDR3 totals 16 residues. The V gene's germline CDR1 is MGHRA and CDR2 YSYEKL. V lost 4 bases, J lost 0 bases, and 7 bases stayed unmatched. CDR3 DNA sequence: TGCGCCAGCAGCCGTATCGGGACAGAGAGCACAGATACGCAGTATTTT. Its translation: CASSRIGTESTDTQYF.

This clonotype has more than one count but fewer than ten. J is TRBJ2-3 and V is TRBV5-1; perhaps TRBD2 as D (5 bases). The CDR3 consists of 17 residues. V was clipped by 4 bases and J by 2 bases, with 20 bases between them. Germline loops: CDR1 SGHRS, CDR2 YFSETQ. The CDR3 loop reads CASSPRASGYNTDTQYF. CDR3 sequence (DNA): TGCGCCAGCAGCCCCCGGGCCAGCGGCTATAACACAGATACGCAGTATTTT.

The rearrangement joins TRBV6-5 to TRBJ1-1; 11 nucleotides line up with TRBD1. This CDR3 has 17 residues. The germline V gene encodes CDR1 MNHEY and CDR2 SVGAGI. J was trimmed by 6 bases and V by 2 bases; bases with no gene match: 11. CDR3 DNA: TGTGCCAGCAGTTACATAGAGGGACAGGGGGTTTGGTCTGAAGCTTTCTTT. This gives the protein CASSYIEGQGVWSEAFF.

The V call is TRBV7-9, the J call TRBJ2-5, with D unclear. The length of the CDR3 is 13 residues. Between the trimmed V and J ends, which lost 3 bases and 1 base, there was a span of 6 bases. Germline V gene lookup returns CDR1 SEHNR and CDR2 FQNEAQ (reference sequence). The CDR3 DNA reads TGTGCCAGCAGCTTTACCGCCCAAGAGACCCAGTACTTC. This encodes CASSFTAQETQYF.

At least ten counts were recorded for this clonotype. The chain recombines TRBV12-3 or TRBV12-4 with TRBJ1-2, with D maybe TRBD1 (5 bases). The CDR3 is 12 residues long. Trimming removed 4 bases at V and 5 bases at J, with 8 bases between. DNA of the CDR3: TGTGCCAGCAGTTCGGAGGGGTATGGCTACACCTTC. Translated, it gives CASSSEGYGYTF.

The chain is built from TRBV19 and TRBJ1-1, with D unresolved. Trimming shortened V by 7 bases and J by 1 base, and 7 bases separated the two germline ends. This CDR3 region has 12 residues. Per germline, CDR1 LNHDA and CDR2 SQIVND (reference sequence). In DNA form, the CDR3 reads TGTGCCAGTAATTCAGGGAACACTGAAGCTTTCTTT. The encoded protein is CASNSGNTEAFF.

There are a few counts of this clonotype. V usage is TRBV7-6 and J usage is TRBJ2-3, with D perhaps TRBD1 (6 bases). V was shortened by 5 bases and J by 2 bases, with 11 bases between the two germline ends. In germline, CDR1 is SGHVS, CDR2 FNYEAQ. The CDR3 has 14 residues. For the CDR3, the DNA is TGTGCCAGCAGCCAAAGGACAGACACAGATACGCAGTATTTT. Its protein product is CASSQRTDTDTQYF.

The chain carries TRBV3-1 and TRBJ2-7; 10 positions match TRBD2. The germline V gene encodes CDR1 LGHDT and CDR2 YNNKEL (reference sequence). The CDR3 covers 14 residues. The V and J ends lost 5 bases and 0 bases, in that order; junction bases with no gene match: 1. This CDR3 reads CASSSSGGSYEQYF. CDR3 DNA sequence: TGTGCCAGCAGCTCTAGCGGGGGCTCCTACGAGCAGTACTTC.